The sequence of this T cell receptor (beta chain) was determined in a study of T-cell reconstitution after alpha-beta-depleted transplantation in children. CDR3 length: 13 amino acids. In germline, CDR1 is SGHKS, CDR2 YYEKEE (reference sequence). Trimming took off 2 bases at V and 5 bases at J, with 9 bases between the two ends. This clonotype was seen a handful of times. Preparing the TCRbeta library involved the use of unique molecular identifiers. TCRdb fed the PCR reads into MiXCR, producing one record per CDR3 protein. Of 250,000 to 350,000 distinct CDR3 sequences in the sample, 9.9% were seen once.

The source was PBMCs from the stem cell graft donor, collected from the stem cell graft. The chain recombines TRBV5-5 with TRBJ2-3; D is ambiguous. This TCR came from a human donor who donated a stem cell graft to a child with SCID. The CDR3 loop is CASSFGARDTQYF. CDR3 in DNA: TGTGCCAGCAGCTTCGGAGCACGAGATACGCAGTATTTT.